A selection of T cell receptor beta chains follows, all from one sample in a study of cytomegalovirus exposure and HLA in healthy donors. Assay: immunoSEQ multiplex PCR; the TCRdb copy retains only in-frame clones and omits some. The table lists under 200,000 clones, 65% to 80% of them singletons. The sequencing input was PBMCs. These receptors were collected from a man aged 35-49 years in good health and CMV-seronegative. CDR3s include the opening cysteine and the closing phenylalanine or tryptophan. D genes are given only for firm matches. Size tells how often a clone was seen (once, few, many) or the class of an expanded clone, and some rows leave it out.

abundance,j_gene,v_gene,d_gene,CDR3nt,CDR3aa
.,TRBJ1-2,TRBV28,.,TGTGCCAGCAGTTTATCAGGGGAGAGGGGCTACACCTTC,CASSLSGERGYTF
.,TRBJ2-7,TRBV5-8,.,TGTGCCAGCAGCGACGGACTATACTACGAGCAGTACTTC,CASSDGLYYEQYF
.,TRBJ1-5,TRBV7-9,.,TGTGCCGGCAGCTTATGGTCCGGAGCGGAAAATCAGCCCCAGCATTTT,CAGSLWSGAENQPQHF
.,TRBJ2-7,TRBV5-1,TRBD1,TGCGCCAGCAGCTCGGGTCCGAGGGGGCAGGCCTACGAGCAGTACTTC,CASSSGPRGQAYEQYF
.,TRBJ2-7,TRBV7-8,.,TGTGCCAGCAGCTTAGCGAGGCAGGGAACCTCCGAGCAGTACTTC,CASSLARQGTSEQYF
.,TRBJ1-3,TRBV10-1,.,TGCGCCAGCAATTGGACAGCCCTTGAGTACACCATATATTTT,CASNWTALEYTIYF
.,TRBJ1-3,TRBV7-8,.,TGTGCCAGCAGCTTGACCTCCCTCCAGGGGTTTGATGGAAACACCATATATTTT,CASSLTSLQGFDGNTIYF
.,TRBJ2-7,TRBV6-1,TRBD1,TGTGCCAGCAGGGACAGGGCCGCCTACGAGCAGTACTTC,CASRDRAAYEQYF
.,TRBJ2-1,TRBV4-3,TRBD2,TGCGCCAGCAGCGGGGGACTAGCAACCCTTTACAATGAGCAGTTCTTC,CASSGGLATLYNEQFF
.,TRBJ2-3,TRBV7-6,TRBD2,TGTGCCAGCAGCTTCGACGCCCCGGGACTAGCGGGAGGGCCTCTTACAGATACGCAGTATTTT,CASSFDAPGLAGGPLTDTQYF
once,TRBJ2-7,TRBV28,.,TGTGCCAGCAGTGAGGTCGAACGGGGGCAGTACTTC,CASSEVERGQYF
.,TRBJ1-5,TRBV10-3,.,TGTGCCATAGCAGGGGAACTTCGGCCCCCAATCAATCAGCCCCAGCATTTT,CAIAGELRPPINQPQHF
.,TRBJ2-7,TRBV28,.,TGTGCCAGCAGTTTGCTTCAGGGCGCGCAGTACTTC,CASSLLQGAQYF
.,TRBJ2-7,TRBV19,.,TGTGCCAGTAGTATAGGCGGAACTCAAAGGATCTACGAGCAGTACTTC,CASSIGGTQRIYEQYF
few,TRBJ1-1,TRBV9,.,TGTGCCAGCAGCGCGGACCCCAGGGTGCCAACTGAAGCTTTCTTT,CASSADPRVPTEAFF
.,TRBJ1-1,TRBV30,.,TGTGCCGCCCTCAAGAGGGAAATTGGCACTGAAGCTTTCTTT,CAALKREIGTEAFF
.,TRBJ2-7,TRBV6-5,.,TGTGCCAGCAGTCGGGACAACTCCTACGAGCAGTACTTC,CASSRDNSYEQYF
.,TRBJ1-4,TRBV6-5,.,TGTGCCAGCAGCGCCTACAGGGATGAAAAACTGTTTTTT,CASSAYRDEKLFF
.,TRBJ1-1,TRBV19,TRBD1,TGTGCCAGTAGGCCTGACAGGGGGCGTACTGAAGCTTTCTTT,CASRPDRGRTEAFF
.,TRBJ2-2,TRBV7-2,TRBD2,TGTGCCAGCAGCATTAGCGGGAGCGAGAACACCGGGGAGCTGTTTTTT,CASSISGSENTGELFF
few,TRBJ2-7,TRBV5-4,TRBD2,TGTGCCAGCAGCTCTCGGGGACTAGCGGGGGGCGAGCAGTACTTC,CASSSRGLAGGEQYF
.,TRBJ1-1,TRBV11-3,.,TGTGCCAGCAGCCCGGCGGGGAACACTGAAGCTTTCTTT,CASSPAGNTEAFF
.,TRBJ2-7,TRBV4-1,.,TGCGCCAGCAGCTATCAACTGACCGGGACAATCTACGAGCAGTACTTC,CASSYQLTGTIYEQYF
.,TRBJ1-2,TRBV5-1,.,TGCGCCAGCAGCTTTACAGGGAGGGATGGCTACACCTTC,CASSFTGRDGYTF
.,TRBJ2-1,TRBV6-5,.,TGTGCCAGCAGTTCCAGGGTACCTAAAAACAATGAGCAGTTCTTC,CASSSRVPKNNEQFF
.,TRBJ2-7,TRBV25-1,TRBD2,TGTGCCAGCAGTGAAGGGACTAGCGGGTACGAGCAGTACTTC,CASSEGTSGYEQYF
.,TRBJ2-3,TRBV6-1,.,TGTGCCAGCAGTGAAGACAGGGTTAGCACAGATACGCAGTATTTT,CASSEDRVSTDTQYF